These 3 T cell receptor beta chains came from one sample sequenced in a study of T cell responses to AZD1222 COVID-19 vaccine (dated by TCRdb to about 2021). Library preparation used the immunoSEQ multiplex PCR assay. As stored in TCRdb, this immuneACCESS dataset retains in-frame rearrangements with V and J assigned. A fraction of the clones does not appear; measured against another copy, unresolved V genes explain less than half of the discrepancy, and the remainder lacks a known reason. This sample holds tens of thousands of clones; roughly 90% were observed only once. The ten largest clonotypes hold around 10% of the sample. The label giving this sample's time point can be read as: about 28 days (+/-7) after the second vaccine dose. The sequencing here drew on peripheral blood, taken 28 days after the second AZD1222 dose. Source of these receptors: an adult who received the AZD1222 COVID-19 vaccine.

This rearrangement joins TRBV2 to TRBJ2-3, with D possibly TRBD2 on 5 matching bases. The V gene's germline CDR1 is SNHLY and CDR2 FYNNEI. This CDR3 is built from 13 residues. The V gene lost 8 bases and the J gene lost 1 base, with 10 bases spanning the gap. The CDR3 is CASGLEGTDTQYF. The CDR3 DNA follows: TGTGCCAGCGGGCTGGAGGGCACAGATACGCAGTATTTT.

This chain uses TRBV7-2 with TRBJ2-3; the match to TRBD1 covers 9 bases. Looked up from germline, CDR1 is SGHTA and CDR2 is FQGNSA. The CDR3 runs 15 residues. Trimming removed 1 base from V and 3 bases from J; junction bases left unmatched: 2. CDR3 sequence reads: CASSLVTGGTDTQYF. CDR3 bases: TGTGCCAGCAGCTTAGTGACAGGGGGAACAGATACGCAGTATTTT. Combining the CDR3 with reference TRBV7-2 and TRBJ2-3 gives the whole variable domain GAGVSQSPSNKVTEKGKDVELRCDPISGHTALYWYRQSLGQGLEFLIYFQGNSAPDKSGLPSDRFSAERTGGSVSTLTIQRTQQEDSAVYLCASSLVTGGTDTQYFGPGTRLTVL.

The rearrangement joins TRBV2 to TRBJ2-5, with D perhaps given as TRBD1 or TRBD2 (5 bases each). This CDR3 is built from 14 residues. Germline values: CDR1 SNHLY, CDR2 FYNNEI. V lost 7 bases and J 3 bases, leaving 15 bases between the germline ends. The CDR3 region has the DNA TGTGCCAGCACCGAGGGGCAGACCAAAGAGACCCAGTACTTC. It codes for CASTEGQTKETQYF.